This T cell receptor beta chain is drawn from a study of T-cell reconstitution after alpha-beta-depleted transplantation in children. General study findings and limits: Surviving recipient T cells and thymic progenitors underlay high day-60 TCRbeta diversity in some patients. In patients about two months after transplant, alpha-beta T cells reportedly arose from several hundred expanded graft clones. T-cell counts and diversity at one year post-transplant came mainly from newly produced T cells.

V shed 6 bases and J shed 5 bases, with 14 bases lying between them. The CDR3 loop spans 13 amino acids. From germline, CDR1 is SQVTM and CDR2 ANQGSEA. With respect to this clonotype: Its antigen is not known.

Preparing the TCRbeta library involved the use of unique molecular identifiers. MiXCR, run by TCRdb on the PCR reads, gives a single entry per CDR3 protein. Of 700,000 to 950,000 distinct CDR3 sequences listed, 15% to 20% are singletons. Here the sequenced sample was PBMCs, mostly from graft donor cells, taken 360 days after TCRalphabeta/CD19-depleted stem cell transplant. This receptor was identified in a male patient younger than 18 who had a stem cell transplant for acute lymphoblastic leukemia, so the T cells may come from the graft donor. V gene TRBV29-1 combines with J gene TRBJ1-5; the D gene is possibly TRBD1 (5 bases). CDR3 protein: CSVGEGRHQPQHF. Here the CDR3 DNA reads TGCAGCGTAGGGGAGGGACGGCATCAGCCCCAGCATTTT.